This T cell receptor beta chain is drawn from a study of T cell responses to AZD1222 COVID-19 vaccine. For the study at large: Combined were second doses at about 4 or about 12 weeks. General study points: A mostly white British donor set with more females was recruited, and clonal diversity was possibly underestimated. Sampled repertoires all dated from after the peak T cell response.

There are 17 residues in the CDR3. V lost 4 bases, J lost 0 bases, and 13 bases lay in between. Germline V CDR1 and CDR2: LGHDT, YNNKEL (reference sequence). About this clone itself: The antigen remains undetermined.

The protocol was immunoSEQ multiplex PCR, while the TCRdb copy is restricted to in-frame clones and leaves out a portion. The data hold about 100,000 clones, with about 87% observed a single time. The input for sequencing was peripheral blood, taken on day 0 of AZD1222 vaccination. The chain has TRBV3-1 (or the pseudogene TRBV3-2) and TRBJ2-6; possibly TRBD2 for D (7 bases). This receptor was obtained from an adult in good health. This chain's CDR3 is CASSRFGGASGANVLTF. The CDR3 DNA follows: TGTGCCAGCAGCCGGTTTGGGGGGGCCTCTGGGGCCAACGTCCTGACTTTC.